This T cell receptor beta chain was identified in a study of blood T cell repertoires in COVID-19. Assay: immunoSEQ multiplex PCR; the TCRdb copy retains only in-frame clones and omits some. The sample includes approximately 110,000 clones, about 85% of them seen just once. The table lists this clone with a few counts. The CDR3 sequence is 17 residues long. V dropped 1 base and J dropped 2 bases, with 17 bases sitting between them. Germline lookup yields CDR1 LNHNV and CDR2 YYDKDF (reference sequence). The sequencing sample was made of peripheral blood. The source is a man in his fifties or sixties with acute or convalescent COVID-19. The chain uses TRBV15 and TRBJ1-1, with D tentatively TRBD1 (5 bases). The CDR3 DNA follows: TGTGCCACCAGCAGAGGGGGGGGAACATCGAAAAACACTGAAGCTTTCTTT. Translating it yields CATSRGGGTSKNTEAFF.